The subject of this entry is one T cell receptor (beta chain). The data are from a study of beta chain features in type 1 diabetes. Investigators reverse transcribed all isolated RNA, so they sequenced expressed TCRB transcripts. The assay was immunoSEQ multiplex PCR, and TCRdb's table has in-frame clones only and misses some. The sample yields tens of thousands of clones, approximately 48% seen once. Germline V CDR1 and CDR2: SGHVS, FQNEAQ. The CDR3 is 15 residues long. V shed 3 bases and J 0 bases; nucleotides not matched to a gene: 1. The sample comprised stem cell memory CD4+ T cells from blood. V and J are TRBV7-8 and TRBJ2-2, with 7 bases lining up with TRBD2. This receptor was identified in a woman under 40 in good health. CDR3: CASSFGGSNTGELFF. DNA for the CDR3: TGTGCCAGCAGCTTCGGGGGGTCGAACACCGGGGAGCTGTTTTTT.